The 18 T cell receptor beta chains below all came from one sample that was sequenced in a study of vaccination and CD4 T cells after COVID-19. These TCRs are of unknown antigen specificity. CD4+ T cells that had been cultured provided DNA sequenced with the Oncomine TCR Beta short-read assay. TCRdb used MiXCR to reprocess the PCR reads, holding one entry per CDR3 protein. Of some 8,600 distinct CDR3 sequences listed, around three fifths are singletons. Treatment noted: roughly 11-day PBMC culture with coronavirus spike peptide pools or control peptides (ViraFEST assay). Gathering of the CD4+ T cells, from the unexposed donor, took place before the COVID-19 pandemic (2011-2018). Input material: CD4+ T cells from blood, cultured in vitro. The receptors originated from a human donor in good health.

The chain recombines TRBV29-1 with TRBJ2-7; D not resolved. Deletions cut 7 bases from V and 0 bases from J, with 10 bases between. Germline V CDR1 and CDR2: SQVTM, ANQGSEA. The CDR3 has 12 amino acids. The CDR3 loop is CSATTSSYEQYF. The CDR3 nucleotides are TGCAGCGCTACGACAAGCTCCTACGAGCAGTACTTC.

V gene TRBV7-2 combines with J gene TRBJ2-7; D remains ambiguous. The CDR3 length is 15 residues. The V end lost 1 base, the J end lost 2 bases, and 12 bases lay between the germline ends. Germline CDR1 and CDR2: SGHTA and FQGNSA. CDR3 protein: CASSLEWTRTYEQYF. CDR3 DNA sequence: TGTGCCAGCAGCTTAGAGTGGACCCGGACCTACGAGCAGTACTTC.

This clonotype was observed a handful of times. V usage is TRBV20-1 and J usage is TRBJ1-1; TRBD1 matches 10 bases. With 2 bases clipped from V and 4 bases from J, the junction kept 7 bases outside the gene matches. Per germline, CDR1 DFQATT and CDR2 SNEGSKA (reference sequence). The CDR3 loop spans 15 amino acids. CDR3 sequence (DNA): TGCAGTGCTAGATCAAGGGACAGGGGCGGCACTGAAGCTTTCTTT. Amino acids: CSARSRDRGGTEAFF.

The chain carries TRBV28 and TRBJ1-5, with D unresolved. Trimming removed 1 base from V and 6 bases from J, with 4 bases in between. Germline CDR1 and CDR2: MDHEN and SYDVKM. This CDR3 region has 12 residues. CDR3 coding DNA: TGTGCCAGCAGTTTATCTGGTCAGCCCCAGCATTTT. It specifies CASSLSGQPQHF.

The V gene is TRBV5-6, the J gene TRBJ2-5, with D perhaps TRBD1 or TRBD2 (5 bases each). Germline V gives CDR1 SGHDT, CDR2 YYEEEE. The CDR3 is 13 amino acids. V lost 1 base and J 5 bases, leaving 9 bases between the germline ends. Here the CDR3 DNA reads TGTGCCAGCAGCTTGCGGGGCCGGGAGACCCAGTACTTC. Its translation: CASSLRGRETQYF. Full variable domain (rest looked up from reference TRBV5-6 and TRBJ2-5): DAGVTQSPTHLIKTRGQQVTLRCSPKSGHDTVSWYQQALGQGPQFIFQYYEEEERQRGNFPDRFSGHQFPNYSSELNVNALLLGDSALYLCASSLRGRETQYFGPGTRLLVL.

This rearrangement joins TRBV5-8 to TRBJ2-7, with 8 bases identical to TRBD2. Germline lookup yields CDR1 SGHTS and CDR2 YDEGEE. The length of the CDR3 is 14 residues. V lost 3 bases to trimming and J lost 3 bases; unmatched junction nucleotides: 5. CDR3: CASSWSSGLYEQYF. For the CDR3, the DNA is TGTGCCAGCAGCTGGTCTAGCGGGCTCTACGAGCAGTACTTC.

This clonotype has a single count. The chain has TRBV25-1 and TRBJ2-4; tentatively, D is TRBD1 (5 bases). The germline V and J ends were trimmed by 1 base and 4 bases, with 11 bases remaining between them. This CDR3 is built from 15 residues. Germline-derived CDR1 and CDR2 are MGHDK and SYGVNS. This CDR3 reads CASSEWGQGKNIQYF. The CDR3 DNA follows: TGTGCCAGCAGTGAATGGGGTCAGGGAAAAAACATTCAGTACTTC. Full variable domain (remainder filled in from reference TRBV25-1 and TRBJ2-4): EADIYQTPRYLVIGTGKKITLECSQTMGHDKMYWYQQDPGMELHLIHYSYGVNSTEKGDLSSESTVSRIRTEHFPLTLESARPSHTSQYLCASSEWGQGKNIQYFGAGTRLSVL.

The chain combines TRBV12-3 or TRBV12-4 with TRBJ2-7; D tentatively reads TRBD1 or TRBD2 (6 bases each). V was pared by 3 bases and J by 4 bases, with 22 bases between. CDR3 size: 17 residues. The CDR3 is CASSLGGGSGGGYEQYF. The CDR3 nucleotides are TGTGCCAGCAGTTTGGGGGGCGGTTCGGGCGGTGGATACGAGCAGTACTTC.

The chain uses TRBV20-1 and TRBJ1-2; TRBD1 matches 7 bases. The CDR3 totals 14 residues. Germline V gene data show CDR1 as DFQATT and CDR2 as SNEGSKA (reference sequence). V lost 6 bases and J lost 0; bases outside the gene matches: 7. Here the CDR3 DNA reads TGCAGTGCAGAAGACAGGGATGCTAACTATGGCTACACCTTC. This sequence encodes CSAEDRDANYGYTF.

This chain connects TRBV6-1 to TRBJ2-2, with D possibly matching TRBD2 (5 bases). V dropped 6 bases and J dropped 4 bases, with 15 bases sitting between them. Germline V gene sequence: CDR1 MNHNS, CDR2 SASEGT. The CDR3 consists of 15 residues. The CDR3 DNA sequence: TGTGCCAGCAGAAAAATAGCGTCCCGCACCGGGGAGCTGTTTTTT. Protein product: CASRKIASRTGELFF.

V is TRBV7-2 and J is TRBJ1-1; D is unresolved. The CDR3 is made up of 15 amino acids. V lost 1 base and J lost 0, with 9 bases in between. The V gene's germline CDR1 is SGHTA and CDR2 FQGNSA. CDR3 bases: TGTGCCAGCAGCTTAGGGCGGGCTATGAACACTGAAGCTTTCTTT. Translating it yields CASSLGRAMNTEAFF.

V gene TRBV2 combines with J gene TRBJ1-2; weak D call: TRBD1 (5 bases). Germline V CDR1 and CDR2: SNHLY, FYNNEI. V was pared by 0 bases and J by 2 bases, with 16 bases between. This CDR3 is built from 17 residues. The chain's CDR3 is CASSEASRGAGNYGYTF. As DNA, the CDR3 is TGTGCCAGCAGTGAAGCCTCGAGGGGCGCGGGGAACTATGGCTACACCTTC.

The CDR3 loop is CASSPLIPGTMRNTEAFF. The CDR3 DNA reads TGTGCCAGCAGTCCCTTAATTCCGGGGACCATGAGGAACACTGAAGCTTTCTTT. The rearrangement uses TRBV6-1 and TRBJ1-1, with D possibly being TRBD1 (5 bases). V lost 5 bases to trimming and J lost 1 base, with 23 bases between them. This CDR3 has 18 residues. CDR1 is MNHNS and CDR2 is SASEGT in the germline V gene.

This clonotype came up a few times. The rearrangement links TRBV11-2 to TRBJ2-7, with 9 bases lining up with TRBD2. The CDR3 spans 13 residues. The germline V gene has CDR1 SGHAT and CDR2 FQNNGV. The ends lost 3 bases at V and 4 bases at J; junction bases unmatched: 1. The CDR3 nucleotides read TGTGCCAGCAGCTTCGCGGGAGGGTACGAGCAGTACTTC. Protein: CASSFAGGYEQYF.

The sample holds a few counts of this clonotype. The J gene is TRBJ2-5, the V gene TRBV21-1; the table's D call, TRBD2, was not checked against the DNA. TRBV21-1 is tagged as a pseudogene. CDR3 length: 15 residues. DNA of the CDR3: TGTGCCAGCAGCAAGACTAGCGGGAGCTTAAAGACCCAGTACTTC. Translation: CASSKTSGSLKTQYF.

The CDR3 sequence: CASSYSTGEAFF. The CDR3 DNA reads as TGTGCCAGCAGTTACTCAACAGGAGAAGCTTTCTTT. The genes are TRBV6-5 and TRBJ1-1, with D possibly TRBD1 on 5 matching bases. Germline values: CDR1 MNHEY, CDR2 SVGAGI. The CDR3 covers 12 residues. V gave up 0 bases and J gave up 8 bases, with 7 bases separating them.

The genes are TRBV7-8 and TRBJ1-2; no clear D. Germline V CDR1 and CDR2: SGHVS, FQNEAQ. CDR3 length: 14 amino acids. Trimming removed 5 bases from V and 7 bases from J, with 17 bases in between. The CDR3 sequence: CASSPLVLAGGYTF. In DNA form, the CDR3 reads TGTGCCAGCAGCCCCCTCGTCCTTGCGGGTGGCTACACCTTC.

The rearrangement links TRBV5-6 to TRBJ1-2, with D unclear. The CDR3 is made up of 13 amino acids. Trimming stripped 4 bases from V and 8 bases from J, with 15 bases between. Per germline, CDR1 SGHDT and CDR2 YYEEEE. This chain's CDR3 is CASSQDGREGYTF. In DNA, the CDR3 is TGTGCCAGCAGCCAAGACGGAAGAGAAGGCTACACCTTC.